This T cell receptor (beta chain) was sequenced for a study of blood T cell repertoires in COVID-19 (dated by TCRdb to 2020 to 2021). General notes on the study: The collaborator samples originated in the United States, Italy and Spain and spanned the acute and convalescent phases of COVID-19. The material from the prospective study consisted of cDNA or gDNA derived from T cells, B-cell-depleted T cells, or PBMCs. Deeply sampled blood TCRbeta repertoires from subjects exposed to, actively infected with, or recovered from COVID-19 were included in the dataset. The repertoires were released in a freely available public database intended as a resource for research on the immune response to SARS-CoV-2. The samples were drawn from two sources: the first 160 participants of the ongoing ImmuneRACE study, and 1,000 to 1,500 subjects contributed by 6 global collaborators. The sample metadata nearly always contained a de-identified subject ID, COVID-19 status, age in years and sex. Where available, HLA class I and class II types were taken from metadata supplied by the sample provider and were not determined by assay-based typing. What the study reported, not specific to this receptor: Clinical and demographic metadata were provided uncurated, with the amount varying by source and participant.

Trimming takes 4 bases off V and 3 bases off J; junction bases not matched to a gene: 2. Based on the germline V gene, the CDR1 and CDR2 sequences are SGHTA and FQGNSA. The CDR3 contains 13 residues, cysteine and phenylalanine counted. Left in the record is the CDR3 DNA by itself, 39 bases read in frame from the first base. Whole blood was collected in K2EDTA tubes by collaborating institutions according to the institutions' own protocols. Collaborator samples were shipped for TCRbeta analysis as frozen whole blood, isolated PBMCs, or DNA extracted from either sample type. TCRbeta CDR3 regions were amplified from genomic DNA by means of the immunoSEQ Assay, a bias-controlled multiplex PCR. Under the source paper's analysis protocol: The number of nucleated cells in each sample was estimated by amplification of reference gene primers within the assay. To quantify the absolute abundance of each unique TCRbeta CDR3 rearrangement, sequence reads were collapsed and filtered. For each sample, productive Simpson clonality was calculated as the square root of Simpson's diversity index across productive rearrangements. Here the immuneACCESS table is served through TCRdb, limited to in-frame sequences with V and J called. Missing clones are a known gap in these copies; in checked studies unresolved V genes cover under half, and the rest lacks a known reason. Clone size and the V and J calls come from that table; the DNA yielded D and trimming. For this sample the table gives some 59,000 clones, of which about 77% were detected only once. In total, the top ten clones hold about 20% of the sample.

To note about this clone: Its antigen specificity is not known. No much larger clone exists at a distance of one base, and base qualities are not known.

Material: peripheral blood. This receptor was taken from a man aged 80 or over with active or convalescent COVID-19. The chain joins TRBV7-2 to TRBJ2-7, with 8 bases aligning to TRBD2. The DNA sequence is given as TGTGCCAGCAGCTCCACTAGCGGCTACGAGCAGTACTTC. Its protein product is CASSSTSGYEQYF.